This is a list of T cell receptor beta chains from one sample in a study of radiation and T cells in renal cell carcinoma. Using immunoSEQ multiplex PCR, the repertoire was profiled, and TCRdb retains in-frame clones only, with some absent. In the table there are 120,000 to 150,000 clones, 75% to 90% of which are singletons. Specimen: blood, collected from a patient whose treatment included radiotherapy and nephrectomy. These receptors came from a woman in her fifties or sixties with renal cell carcinoma. Each CDR3 is given with its conserved first and last residue. Fields, in order: D gene, J gene, clone size, V gene, CDR3 protein, CDR3 DNA. The D gene is left open where the match is weak. Rows give clone size only sometimes, using once, few, many, or a class for an expanded clone.

D: TRBD1
J: TRBJ2-7
size: few
V: TRBV19
CDR3: CASSGQVEGEQYF
DNA: TGTGCCAGTAGCGGACAGGTCGAAGGCGAGCAGTACTTC

D: .
J: TRBJ2-1
size: few
V: TRBV29-1
CDR3: CSVEGGASGQFF
DNA: TGCAGCGTTGAAGGGGGGGCCTCAGGGCAGTTCTTC

D: .
J: TRBJ2-5
size: .
V: TRBV29-1
CDR3: CSVLRDPQETQYF
DNA: TGCAGCGTTTTACGGGACCCTCAAGAGACCCAGTACTTC

D: TRBD1
J: TRBJ1-1
size: .
V: TRBV6-5
CDR3: CASSFLTGKTEAFF
DNA: TGTGCCAGCAGTTTCCTGACAGGGAAAACTGAAGCTTTCTTT

D: .
J: TRBJ1-3
size: .
V: TRBV19
CDR3: CASSNVRPDWGNTIYF
DNA: TGTGCCAGTAGTAACGTCCGGCCTGACTGGGGAAACACCATATATTTT

D: TRBD2
J: TRBJ2-7
size: .
V: TRBV6-5
CDR3: CASSYGSGEDYEQYF
DNA: TGTGCCAGCAGTTACGGAAGCGGGGAAGACTACGAGCAGTACTTC

D: TRBD1
J: TRBJ1-5
size: .
V: TRBV6-6
CDR3: CASSSQGGNQPQHF
DNA: TGTGCCAGCAGTTCCCAGGGGGGCAATCAGCCCCAGCATTTT

D: .
J: TRBJ1-5
size: .
V: TRBV19
CDR3: CASSIGNSRNQPQHF
DNA: TGTGCCAGTAGTATAGGTAACAGCCGCAATCAGCCCCAGCATTTT

D: .
J: TRBJ1-1
size: .
V: TRBV19
CDR3: CASRQNTEAFF
DNA: TGTGCCAGTAGACAGAACACTGAAGCTTTCTTT

D: TRBD1
J: TRBJ1-2
size: .
V: TRBV25-1
CDR3: CASSEFGRGFYGYTF
DNA: TGTGCCAGCAGTGAATTTGGCAGGGGGTTCTATGGCTACACCTTC

D: .
J: TRBJ2-2
size: .
V: TRBV6-5
CDR3: CASSYGQKNTGELFF
DNA: TGTGCCAGCAGTTATGGACAGAAAAACACCGGGGAGCTGTTTTTT

D: TRBD2
J: TRBJ2-5
size: .
V: TRBV9
CDR3: CASGTSGILGQETQYF
DNA: TGTGCCAGCGGGACTAGCGGTATCCTGGGTCAAGAGACCCAGTACTTC

D: TRBD1
J: TRBJ1-1
size: .
V: TRBV6-5
CDR3: CASSSRMTGGVEAFF
DNA: TGTGCCAGCAGTTCACGAATGACAGGGGGGGTTGAAGCTTTCTTT

D: .
J: TRBJ2-4
size: .
V: TRBV5-6
CDR3: CASRKLTSSKGDIQYF
DNA: TGTGCCAGCAGGAAACTGACTAGTTCTAAAGGGGACATTCAGTACTTC

D: TRBD2
J: TRBJ2-1
size: .
V: TRBV7-9
CDR3: CASSLKSSGTDVDEQFF
DNA: TGTGCCAGCAGCTTAAAGTCTAGCGGGACAGATGTGGATGAGCAGTTCTTC

D: TRBD1
J: TRBJ1-5
size: .
V: TRBV19
CDR3: CASRNRQGGNQPQHF
DNA: TGTGCCAGTAGGAATCGACAGGGCGGCAATCAGCCCCAGCATTTT

D: TRBD1
J: TRBJ2-1
size: .
V: TRBV30
CDR3: CAWNPGTGSNEQFF
DNA: TGTGCCTGGAATCCCGGGACAGGGAGTAATGAGCAGTTCTTC

D: TRBD1
J: TRBJ2-5
size: .
V: TRBV9
CDR3: CASSVGQGVETQYF
DNA: TGTGCCAGCAGCGTTGGACAGGGGGTTGAGACCCAGTACTTC